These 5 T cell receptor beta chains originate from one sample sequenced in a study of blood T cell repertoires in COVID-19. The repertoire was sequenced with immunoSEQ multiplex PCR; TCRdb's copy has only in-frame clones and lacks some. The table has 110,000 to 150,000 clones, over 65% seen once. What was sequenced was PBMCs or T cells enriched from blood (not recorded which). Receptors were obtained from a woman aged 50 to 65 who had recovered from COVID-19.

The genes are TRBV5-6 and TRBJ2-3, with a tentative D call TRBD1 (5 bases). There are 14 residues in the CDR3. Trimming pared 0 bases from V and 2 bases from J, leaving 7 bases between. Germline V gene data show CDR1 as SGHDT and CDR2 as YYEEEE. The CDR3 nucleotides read TGTGCCAGCAGCTTGGACAGGACCACAGATACGCAGTATTTT. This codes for CASSLDRTTDTQYF.

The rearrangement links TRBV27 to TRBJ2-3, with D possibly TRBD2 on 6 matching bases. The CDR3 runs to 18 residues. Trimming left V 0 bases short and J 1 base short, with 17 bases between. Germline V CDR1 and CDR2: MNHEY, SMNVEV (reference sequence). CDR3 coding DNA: TGTGCCAGCAGTTTATCGGGAATCCCGGGACTCCGCACAGATACGCAGTATTTT. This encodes CASSLSGIPGLRTDTQYF.

In DNA form, the CDR3 reads TGCGCCAGCAGTGTTGGCGGGGGGGCCAATGAGCAGTTCTTC. Protein: CASSVGGGANEQFF. This chain connects TRBV10-1 to TRBJ2-1; TRBD2 matches 9 bases. Germline CDR1 and CDR2: WNHNN and SYGVQD (reference sequence). Germline trimming cut 4 bases from V and 6 bases from J; bases unmatched to any gene: 4. The length of the CDR3 is 14 residues.

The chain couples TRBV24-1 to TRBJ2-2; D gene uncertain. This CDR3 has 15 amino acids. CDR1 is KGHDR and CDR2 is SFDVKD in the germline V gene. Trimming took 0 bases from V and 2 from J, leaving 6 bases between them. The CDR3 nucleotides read TGTGCCACCAGTGATTTGCATCAAAACACCGGGGAGCTGTTTTTT. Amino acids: CATSDLHQNTGELFF.

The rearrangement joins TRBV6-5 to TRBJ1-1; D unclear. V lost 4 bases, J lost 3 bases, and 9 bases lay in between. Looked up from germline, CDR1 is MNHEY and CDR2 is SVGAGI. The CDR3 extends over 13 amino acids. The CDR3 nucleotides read TGTGCCAGCAGTTTCCGGGGTTACACTGAAGCTTTCTTT. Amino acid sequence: CASSFRGYTEAFF.